Listed below are T cell receptor beta chains from one sample, sequenced in a study of T cells expressing NK-cell markers. From its re-call of the 5' RACE reads, TCRdb lists each CDR3 protein once, without DNA. This sample's clone table lists 300,000 or so distinct CDR3 sequences. Sample: blood T cells: a sorted CD56 or NKG2C T cell subset, CD4+ or CD8+ T cells, or bulk PBMC T cells (not recorded which). The receptors stem from a woman aged 18-70 years in good health. The CDR3 runs from the conserved cysteine through the conserved F or W.

>TRBV7-2|TRBJ2-7
CASSLAVASHSVEQYF
>TRBV2|TRBJ1-1
CASSGTGGSTEAFF
>TRBV3-1|TRBJ1-3
CASSDRGSGNTIYF
>TRBV20-1|TRBJ1-3
CSARRISGNTIYF
>TRBV23-1|TRBJ2-7
CASSPYLSCRFEQYF
>TRBV20-1|TRBJ1-5
CSARAGSRWGNTPQHF
>TRBV10-3|TRBJ1-1
CAISATAFNTEAFF
>TRBV20-1|TRBJ1-2
CSARNDADRNYGYTF
>TRBV12-3/TRBV12-4|TRBJ1-2
CASSLLLDFSYGYTF
>TRBV12-3/TRBV12-4|TRBJ1-1
CASRNRQGRPPNTEAFF
>TRBV24-1|TRBJ2-2
CATSESTGGRGTGELFF
>TRBV20-1|TRBJ2-2
CSAPPTTGELFF
>TRBV25-1|TRBJ2-7
CASSEPSSYEQYF
>TRBV28|TRBJ2-5
CASSSAGEAQETQYF
>TRBV7-2|TRBJ2-7
CASSLAQSSYEQYF
>TRBV10-3|TRBJ1-5
CAISPQDQPQHF
>TRBV5-4|TRBJ1-2
CASSFLPNYGYTF
>TRBV29-1|TRBJ2-7
CSVPGTSYYEQYF
>TRBV19|TRBJ2-1
CASSMSREVGNNEQFF
>TRBV6-2/TRBV6-3|TRBJ2-1
CASSYPDRLAGEQFF
>TRBV7-3|TRBJ2-1
CASSPAAGAYNEQFF
>TRBV29-1|TRBJ1-2
CSVPFGTGGNWGYTF
>TRBV7-2|TRBJ1-5
CASSTYGSQPQHF
>TRBV7-2|TRBJ1-6
CASKRGPSSYNSPLHF
>TRBV7-2|TRBJ1-4
CASSSDGTFNEKLFF
>TRBV28|TRBJ2-7
CASSFGGEWYEQYF
>TRBV3-1|TRBJ2-1
CASSQGGLAESFTLYNEQFF
>TRBV29-1|TRBJ1-2
CSASTGEGYGYTF
>TRBV6-5|TRBJ1-4
CASSSGRDPTNEKLFF
>TRBV20-1|TRBJ1-3
CSARSVSNTIYF
>TRBV7-3|TRBJ2-3
CASSLTFGGTPDTQYF
>TRBV3-1|TRBJ2-5
CASSNKNPGLATQETQYF
>TRBV5-4|TRBJ2-1
CASSQSQRKSSYNEQFF
>TRBV6-2/TRBV6-3|TRBJ2-1
CASTEGGTSAYNEQFF
>TRBV7-2|TRBJ2-2
CASSLDFSTGELFF